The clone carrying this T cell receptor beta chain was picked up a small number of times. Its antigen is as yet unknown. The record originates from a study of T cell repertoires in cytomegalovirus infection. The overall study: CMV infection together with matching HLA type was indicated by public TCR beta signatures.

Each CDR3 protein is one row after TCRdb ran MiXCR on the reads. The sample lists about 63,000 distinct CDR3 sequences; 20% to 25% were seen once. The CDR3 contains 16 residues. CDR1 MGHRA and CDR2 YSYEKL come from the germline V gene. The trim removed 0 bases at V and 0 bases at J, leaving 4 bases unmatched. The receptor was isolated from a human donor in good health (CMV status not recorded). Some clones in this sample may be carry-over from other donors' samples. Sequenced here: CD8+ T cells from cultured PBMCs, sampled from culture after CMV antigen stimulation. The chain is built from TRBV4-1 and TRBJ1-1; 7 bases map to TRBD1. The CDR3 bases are TGCGCCAGCAGCCAAGAACCGGGACAGATGAACACTGAAGCTTTCTTT. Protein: CASSQEPGQMNTEAFF.